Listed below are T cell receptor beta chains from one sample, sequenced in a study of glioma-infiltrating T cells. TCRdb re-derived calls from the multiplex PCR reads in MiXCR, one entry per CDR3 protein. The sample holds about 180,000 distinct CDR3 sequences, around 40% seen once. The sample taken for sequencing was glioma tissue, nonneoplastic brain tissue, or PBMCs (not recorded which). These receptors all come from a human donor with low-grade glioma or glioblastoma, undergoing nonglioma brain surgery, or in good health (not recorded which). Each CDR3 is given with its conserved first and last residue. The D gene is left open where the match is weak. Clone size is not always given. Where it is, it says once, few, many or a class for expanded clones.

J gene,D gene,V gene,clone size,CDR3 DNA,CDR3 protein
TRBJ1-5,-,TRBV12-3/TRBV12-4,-,TGTGCCGGCAGTTTACGTCAAGGCAATCAGCCCCAGCATTTT,CAGSLRQGNQPQHF
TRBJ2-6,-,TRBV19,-,TGTGCCAGTAAATACGACTTCCCTGGGGCCAACGTCCTGACTTTC,CASKYDFPGANVLTF
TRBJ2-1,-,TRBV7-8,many,TGTGCCAGCAGCTTAGGGGTTGAGCAGTTCTTC,CASSLGVEQFF
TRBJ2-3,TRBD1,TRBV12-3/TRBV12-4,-,TGTGCCAGCAGTACTATGGGACAGAAGGGTGATACGCAGTATTTT,CASSTMGQKGDTQYF
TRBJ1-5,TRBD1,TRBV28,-,TGTGCCAGCAGTTTGGGACAGGGGTATGGTCAGCCCCAGCATTTT,CASSLGQGYGQPQHF
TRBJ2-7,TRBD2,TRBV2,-,TGTGCCAGCAGGGCCGGGACTAGCGGGAGTCACGAGCAGTACTTC,CASRAGTSGSHEQYF
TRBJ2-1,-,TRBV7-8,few,TGTGCCAGCAGCATCCGGCCCTCATCCTCCTACAATGAGCAGTTCTTC,CASSIRPSSSYNEQFF
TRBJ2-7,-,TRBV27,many,TGTGCCAGCAGTTTAATGGGCTCCTACGAGCAGTACTTC,CASSLMGSYEQYF
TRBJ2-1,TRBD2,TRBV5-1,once,TGCGCCAGCAGCTTGGACGGACTAGCGGGATACGAGCAGTTCTTC,CASSLDGLAGYEQFF
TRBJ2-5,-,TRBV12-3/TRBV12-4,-,TGTGCCAGCAGCTCCTCCCGAAAGGCGGAAGAGACCCAGTACTTC,CASSSSRKAEETQYF
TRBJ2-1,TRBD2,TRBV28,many,TGCGCCAGCAGCCCTACTAGCGGGAGCTACAATGAGCAGTTCTTC,CASSPTSGSYNEQFF
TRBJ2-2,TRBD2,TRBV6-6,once,TGTGCCAGCATCAGGACTAGCAACAACGGGGAGCTGTTTTTT,CASIRTSNNGELFF
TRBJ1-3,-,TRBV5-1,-,TGCGCCAGCAGCCCGGAGACAGGTGACTCTGGAAACACCATATATTTT,CASSPETGDSGNTIYF
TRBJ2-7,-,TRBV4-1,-,TGCGCCAGCAGCCAAGTTGCAGGCTCCTACGAGCAGTACTTC,CASSQVAGSYEQYF
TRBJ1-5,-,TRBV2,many,TGTGCCAGCAGTGAAGGAGTAGACATGCGACCCCAGCATTTT,CASSEGVDMRPQHF
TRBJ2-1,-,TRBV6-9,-,TGTGCCAGCAGTTACGACCCCACGGAGAAGTTCTTC,CASSYDPTEKFF
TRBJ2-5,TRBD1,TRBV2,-,TGTGCCAGCAGTGGACAGGGTATGAACCGAGAGACCCAGTACTTT,CASSGQGMNRETQYF
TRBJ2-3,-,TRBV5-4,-,TGTGCCAGCAAGGGGAGCACAGATACGCAGTATTTT,CASKGSTDTQYF
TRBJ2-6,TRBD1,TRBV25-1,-,TGTGCCAGCAGTGGCCGGGACAGGACAACCTCTGGGGCCAACGTCCTGACTTTC,CASSGRDRTTSGANVLTF
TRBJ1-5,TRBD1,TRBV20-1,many,TGCAGTCAGGGACAGGGGAATCAGCCCCAGCATTTT,CSQGQGNQPQHF
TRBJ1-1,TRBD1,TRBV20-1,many,TGCAGTGCTATTTCCGCTTACAGGGGTGGGCAGGTCACTGAAGCTTTCTTT,CSAISAYRGGQVTEAFF
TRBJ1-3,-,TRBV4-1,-,TGCGCCAGCAGCCAAGGGGAAATTTTCTCCTCTGGAAACACCATATATTTT,CASSQGEIFSSGNTIYF
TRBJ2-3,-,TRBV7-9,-,TGTGCCAGCAGCCCGACCGGGAACACAGATACGCAGTATTTT,CASSPTGNTDTQYF
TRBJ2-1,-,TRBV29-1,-,TGCAGCGTTGACGCCTCATACAATGAGCAGTTCTTC,CSVDASYNEQFF
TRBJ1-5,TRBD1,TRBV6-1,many,TGTGCCAGTGGACAGGGACGGAATCAGCCCCAGCATTTT,CASGQGRNQPQHF
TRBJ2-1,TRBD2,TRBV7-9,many,TGTGCCAGCAGCTATCCGGGACTAGGACTTGGGCATGAGCAGTTCTTC,CASSYPGLGLGHEQFF
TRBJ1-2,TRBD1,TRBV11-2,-,TGTGCCAGCGGCTCCTTAAGGACAGGGATGCAGGGCTACACCTTC,CASGSLRTGMQGYTF
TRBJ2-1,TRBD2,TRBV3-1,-,TGTGCCAGCAGCCTTAGACTAGCCAATGAGCAGTTCTTC,CASSLRLANEQFF
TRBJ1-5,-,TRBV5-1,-,TGCGCCAGCAGCTTGGACAGCGTTTATCAGCCCCAGCATTTT,CASSLDSVYQPQHF
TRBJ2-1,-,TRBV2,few,TGTGCCAGCATCCAAAAGAGATACTCCTACAATGAGCAGTTCTTC,CASIQKRYSYNEQFF
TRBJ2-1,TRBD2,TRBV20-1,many,TGCAGTGCCACCGGGACTAGCAAATTTGAGCAGTTCTTC,CSATGTSKFEQFF
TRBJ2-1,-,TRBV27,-,TGTGCCAGCAGTTTATCGGTTGTCGGCTCCTATGAGCAGTTCTTC,CASSLSVVGSYEQFF
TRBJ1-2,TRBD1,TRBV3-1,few,TGTGCCAGCAGCGAAGGACAGGGTGTTGTTCGGTATGGCTACACCTTC,CASSEGQGVVRYGYTF
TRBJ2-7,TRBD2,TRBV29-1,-,TGCAGCGTTGTGACTAGCGGGAGCCTATACGAGCAGTACTTC,CSVVTSGSLYEQYF
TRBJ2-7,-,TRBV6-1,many,TGTGCCAGCAGCCTTAGACAGATCTACGAGCAGTACTTC,CASSLRQIYEQYF
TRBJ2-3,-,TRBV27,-,TGTGCCAGCTCCGCCCATAGCGGCTACACAGATACGCAGTATTTT,CASSAHSGYTDTQYF
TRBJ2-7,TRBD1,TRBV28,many,TGTGCCAGCACAGAGGACAGGGTGACCTACGAGCAGTACTTC,CASTEDRVTYEQYF
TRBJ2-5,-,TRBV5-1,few,TGCGCCAGCAGCTTGAACACGGCAGGGGAGACCCAGTACTTC,CASSLNTAGETQYF
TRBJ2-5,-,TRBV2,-,TGTGCCAGCAGAGAAGTATTGGGTCCTCTGAAAGAGACCCAGTACTTC,CASREVLGPLKETQYF
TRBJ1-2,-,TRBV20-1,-,TGCAGTGCAAGAGATGAGTGGGTCGGGGAAAACCTTTCCTATGGCTACACCTTC,CSARDEWVGENLSYGYTF
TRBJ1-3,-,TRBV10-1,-,TGCGCCAGCAGTGAGGAGCTGGGCTCTGGAAACACCATATATTTT,CASSEELGSGNTIYF
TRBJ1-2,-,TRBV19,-,TGTGACAGCCGCCCAGGGTGGTATGGCTACACCTTC,CDSRPGWYGYTF
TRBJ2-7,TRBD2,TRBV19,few,TGTGCCAGTAGGCTAAGCGGGAACGTCGGCGAGCAGTACTTC,CASRLSGNVGEQYF
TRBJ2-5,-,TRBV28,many,TGTGCCAGCAGTTGGGGGAGAGAGACCCAGTACTTC,CASSWGRETQYF
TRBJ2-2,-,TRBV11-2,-,TGTGCCAGCAGCTTAATTCCCGGCACCGGGGAGCTGTTTTTT,CASSLIPGTGELFF
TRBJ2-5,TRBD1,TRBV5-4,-,TGTGCCAGCAGCTCACAGGGGGAACCGAACCAAGAGACCCAGTACTTC,CASSSQGEPNQETQYF
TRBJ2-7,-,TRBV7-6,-,TGTGCCAGCAGCAAAACTACCCCCTACGAGCAGTACTTC,CASSKTTPYEQYF
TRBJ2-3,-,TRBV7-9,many,TGTGCCAGCAGCCGCACTAGTTCCCCAGATACGCAGTATTTT,CASSRTSSPDTQYF
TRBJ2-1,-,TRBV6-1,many,TGTGCCAGCAAAAATGTGGAGAGCTCCTACAATGAGCAGTTCTTC,CASKNVESSYNEQFF
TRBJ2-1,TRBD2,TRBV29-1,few,TGCAGCGTTGGGGCGGGAGCTCGGAATGAGCAGTTCTTC,CSVGAGARNEQFF
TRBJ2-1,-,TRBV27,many,TGTGCCAGCAGTTTAGCAGCGGGTGGTGGTGAGCAGTTCTTC,CASSLAAGGGEQFF
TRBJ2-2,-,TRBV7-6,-,TGTGCCAGCAGCCCCCTCCCGGGAGCCACCGGGGAGCTGTTTTTT,CASSPLPGATGELFF
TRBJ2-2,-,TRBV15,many,TGTGCCACCAGCAAAGGAACCGGGGAGCTGTTTTTT,CATSKGTGELFF
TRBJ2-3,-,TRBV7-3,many,TGTGCCAGCAGTCAAACTAGCGATACGCAGTATTTT,CASSQTSDTQYF
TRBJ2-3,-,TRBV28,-,TGTGCCAGCAGTTTTCGGCCGCACTATTTT,CASSFRPHYF
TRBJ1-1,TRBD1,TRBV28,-,TGTGCCAGCATCCGAGACAGGGGGGGTACTGAAGCTTTATTT,CASIRDRGGTEALF